These 29 T cell receptor beta chains came from one sample sequenced in a study of CD4 T cells in relation to SARS-CoV-2 and coronaviruses. The unexposed donors gave CD4+ T cells in about 2010-2019, prior to COVID-19. Clones were read by immunoSEQ multiplex PCR, and TCRdb kept only the in-frame ones, dropping some. The sample includes 60,000 to 65,000 clones, 94% of them seen just once. Sequenced sample: naive CD4+ T cells from PBMCs. The subset here: naive CD4+ T cells isolated by negative enrichment. The receptors were sampled from a human donor in good health.

The chain couples TRBV5-6 to TRBJ2-7; TRBD2 matches 8 bases. The junction had 12 bases not matched to a gene; V was cut back by 4 bases and J by 6 bases. Germline V gene sequence: CDR1 SGHDT, CDR2 YYEEEE. The CDR3 sequence is 15 residues long. The CDR3 spells CASSQAGGRAGEQYF. The CDR3 DNA reads as TGTGCCAGCAGCCAGGCGGGAGGTAGGGCTGGCGAGCAGTACTTC. The whole variable domain, filled in from reference TRBV5-6 and TRBJ2-7, reads DAGVTQSPTHLIKTRGQQVTLRCSPKSGHDTVSWYQQALGQGPQFIFQYYEEEERQRGNFPDRFSGHQFPNYSSELNVNALLLGDSALYLCASSQAGGRAGEQYFGPGTRLTVT.

The chain has TRBV11-1 and TRBJ1-2; D perhaps matches TRBD1 (6 bases). V lost 1 base and J lost 6, with 9 bases in between. CDR1 and CDR2 from the germline V gene are SGHAT and FQDESV (reference sequence). The CDR3 is 13 amino acids. This chain's CDR3 is CASSLVNRDGYTF. CDR3 nucleotide sequence: TGTGCCAGCAGCTTAGTCAACAGGGATGGCTACACCTTC.

The genes are TRBV5-1 and TRBJ2-7; 11 nucleotides line up with TRBD2. This CDR3 has 19 residues. Germline trimming cut 4 bases from V and 0 bases from J; bases unmatched to any gene: 15. The V gene's germline CDR1 is SGHRS and CDR2 YFSETQ. The CDR3, as DNA: TGCGCCAGCAGCGGAACTAGCGGGAGTTACAATTTGAACTCCTACGAGCAGTACTTC. This sequence encodes CASSGTSGSYNLNSYEQYF.

The chain has TRBV28 and TRBJ1-4, with D uncertain. The CDR3 loop spans 16 amino acids. Germline loops: CDR1 MDHEN, CDR2 SYDVKM. The V end was cut by 0 bases, the J end by 1 base, with 9 bases between. CDR3 residues: CASSLWVKGTNEKLFF. Here the CDR3 DNA reads TGTGCCAGCAGTTTATGGGTGAAGGGAACTAATGAAAAACTGTTTTTT.

The V and J genes are TRBV12-3 or TRBV12-4 and TRBJ2-7; D remains ambiguous. This CDR3 has 11 residues. Trimming pared 4 bases from V and 7 bases from J, leaving 8 bases between. This CDR3 is CASSWGREQYF. The CDR3 DNA reads as TGTGCCAGCAGTTGGGGTCGGGAGCAGTACTTC.

The chain links TRBV6-5 to TRBJ2-7; no firm D call. The CDR3 covers 15 residues. Trimming took off 0 bases at V and 6 bases at J, with 15 bases between the two ends. Germline V gene lookup returns CDR1 MNHEY and CDR2 SVGAGI. DNA for the CDR3: TGTGCCAGCAGTTACTCGTCCGGCCTGCCGTCCGAGCAGTACTTC. It encodes CASSYSSGLPSEQYF.

The chain couples TRBV27 to TRBJ2-1, with 9 bases aligning to TRBD2. The CDR3 has 13 amino acids. Losses at the gene ends were 10 bases for V and 4 bases for J; bases not matched to a gene: 5. The V gene's germline CDR1 is MNHEY and CDR2 SMNVEV (reference sequence). The CDR3 protein is CATRLAEYNEQFF. The CDR3 DNA follows: TGTGCCACAAGACTAGCGGAGTACAATGAGCAGTTCTTC.

The J gene is TRBJ2-4, the V gene TRBV18; 7 bases are a match to TRBD1. Germline assignment: CDR1 KGHSH and CDR2 LQKENI. V trimming: 6 bases; J trimming: 11 bases; junction bases outside the gene matches: 10. The CDR3 totals 13 residues. In DNA form, the CDR3 reads TGTGCCAGCTCCACCGCCCTGGGACAGTTTCAGTACTTC. As protein: CASSTALGQFQYF.

J is TRBJ2-7 and V is TRBV2; 9 bases map to TRBD1. CDR1 is SNHLY, CDR2 FYNNEI, per germline. This CDR3 spans 16 amino acids. The trim removed 6 bases at V and 3 bases at J, leaving 12 bases unmatched. The CDR3 sequence: CASRDKGTGNFYEQYF. DNA of the CDR3: TGTGCCAGCAGAGATAAAGGGACAGGGAACTTCTACGAGCAGTACTTC.

The V and J genes are TRBV7-3 and TRBJ2-3; 13 bases match TRBD2. The V and J ends lost 4 bases and 6 bases, in that order; junction bases with no gene match: 13. CDR3 length equals 18 residues. The V gene's germline CDR1 is SGHTA and CDR2 FQGTGA. CDR3 nucleotide sequence: TGTGCCAGCAGCTATAGGAAACCGGGACTAGCGGGAACGGATACGCAGTATTTT. Translating it yields CASSYRKPGLAGTDTQYF. The full variable domain, rest sourced from reference TRBV7-3 and TRBJ2-3, is GAGVSQTPSNKVTEKGKYVELRCDPISGHTALYWYRQSLGQGPEFLIYFQGTGAADDSGLPNDRFFAVRPEGSVSTLKIQRTERGDSAVYLCASSYRKPGLAGTDTQYFGPGTRLTVL.

The J gene is TRBJ2-1, the V gene TRBV5-6; D is uncertain. The germline CDR1 and CDR2 sequences are SGHDT and YYEEEE. This CDR3 has 11 amino acids. V dropped 1 base and J dropped 7 bases, with 3 bases sitting between them. The CDR3 DNA reads as TGTGCCAGCAGCTTGCGAAATGAGCAGTTCTTC. Translated: CASSLRNEQFF.

The rearrangement uses TRBV28 and TRBJ1-5; D gene ambiguous. This CDR3 has 13 amino acids. Germline CDR1 MDHEN, CDR2 SYDVKM. V lost 3 bases to trimming and J lost 2 bases, with 5 bases between them. CDR3 protein: CASSFGGNQPQHF. The DNA of the CDR3 is TGTGCCAGCAGTTTCGGGGGCAATCAGCCCCAGCATTTT.

This clone occurred a few times. The J gene is TRBJ1-3, the V gene TRBV3-1 (or the pseudogene TRBV3-2), with D tentatively TRBD1 (5 bases). The CDR3 length is 14 residues. The germline V gene encodes CDR1 LGHDT and CDR2 YNNKEL (reference sequence). Trimming shortened V by 1 base and J by 4 bases, and 8 bases separated the two germline ends. The CDR3 DNA follows: TGTGCCAGCAGCCAAGGGGACCTGGGAAACACCATATATTTT. It codes for CASSQGDLGNTIYF.

This chain connects TRBV30 to TRBJ2-7, with TRBD1 identical over 8 bases. V trimming: 2 bases; J trimming: 3 bases; junction bases outside the gene matches: 6. This CDR3 spans 14 amino acids. From germline, CDR1 is GTSNPN and CDR2 SVGIG (reference sequence). The DNA of the CDR3 is TGTGCCTGGAGTCTTACAGGGGGTAACTACGAGCAGTACTTC. This encodes CAWSLTGGNYEQYF.

The chain is built from TRBV7-9 and TRBJ1-2; D is possibly TRBD1 (5 bases). The ends were cut back, 2 bases at V and 0 bases at J, with 7 bases in the middle. The CDR3 runs 14 residues. CDR1 is SEHNR and CDR2 is FQNEAQ in the germline V gene (reference sequence). CDR3 coding DNA: TGTGCCAGCAGCTTATGGGGGGCTAACTATGGCTACACCTTC. This translates into CASSLWGANYGYTF.

This chain uses TRBV6-1 with TRBJ1-1; the D is unclear. Per the germline V gene, CDR1 is MNHNS and CDR2 is SASEGT. This CDR3 spans 14 amino acids. Trimming took 2 bases from V and 3 from J, leaving 10 bases between them. As DNA, the CDR3 is TGTGCCAGCAGTGAAATTATAGGAGACACTGAAGCTTTCTTT. Amino acid sequence: CASSEIIGDTEAFF.

The rearrangement links TRBV4-2 to TRBJ2-5; no firm D call. CDR3 size: 14 residues. V was pared by 1 base and J by 5 bases, with 11 bases between. Germline lookup yields CDR1 LGHNA and CDR2 YNFKEQ. As DNA, the CDR3 is TGTGCCAGCAGCCAAGGTCAGTGGTCCGAGACCCAGTACTTC. Protein: CASSQGQWSETQYF.

In its sample, this clone was seen once. The rearrangement links TRBV30 to TRBJ2-5; TRBD2 agrees at 14 bases. The V gene's germline CDR1 is GTSNPN and CDR2 SVGIG (reference sequence). CDR3 length: 13 amino acids. Losses at the gene ends were 4 bases for V and 12 bases for J; bases not matched to a gene: 7. CDR3 amino acids: CAWTPGLAGEEYF. CDR3 sequence (DNA): TGTGCCTGGACCCCGGGACTAGCGGGGGAAGAGTACTTC.

This clone was recorded once. J is TRBJ2-5 and V is TRBV7-9; the D gene is possibly TRBD1 (5 bases). Trimming removed 3 bases at V and 0 bases at J, with 8 bases between. The length of the CDR3 is 14 residues. The V gene's germline CDR1 is SEHNR and CDR2 FQNEAQ (reference sequence). The CDR3 DNA reads as TGTGCCAGCAGCTTGGACAACCACCAAGAGACCCAGTACTTC. Its protein product is CASSLDNHQETQYF.

The rearrangement joins TRBV6-2 or TRBV6-3 to TRBJ2-7; no clear D gene. CDR3 size: 15 residues. Germline V gene lookup returns CDR1 MNHEY and CDR2 SVGEGT. V lost 6 bases and J 4 bases, leaving 19 bases between the germline ends. In nucleotides, the CDR3 is TGTGCCAGCAGCTTACTGGCAATCCTCGGGTACGAGCAGTACTTC. Its translation: CASSLLAILGYEQYF.

The CDR3 spells CASSLAPGSPYEQYF. Here the CDR3 DNA reads TGTGCCAGCAGCTTAGCGCCCGGGAGCCCCTACGAGCAGTACTTC. J is TRBJ2-7 and V is TRBV7-6; tentatively, D is TRBD2 (6 bases). CDR1 is SGHVS, CDR2 FNYEAQ, per germline. The CDR3 length is 15 residues. V was shortened by 0 bases and J by 2 bases, with 11 bases between the two germline ends.

The rearrangement uses TRBV6-5 and TRBJ2-3, with D perhaps matching TRBD2 (6 bases). V was trimmed by 7 bases and J by 2 bases, leaving 13 bases between them. The CDR3 is 14 residues long. Germline V gives CDR1 MNHEY, CDR2 SVGAGI. The CDR3 sequence is CASKRDSNTDTQYF. As DNA, the CDR3 is TGTGCCAGCAAGAGGGACTCTAACACAGATACGCAGTATTTT.

The CDR3 DNA is TGTGCCAGCAGGACCATACTCACAGGGGGCGGTGAGCAGTTCTTC. Protein: CASRTILTGGGEQFF. The chain couples TRBV2 to TRBJ2-1; 9 bases fit TRBD1. Germline V gives CDR1 SNHLY, CDR2 FYNNEI. This CDR3 is 15 amino acids long. Germline trimming cut 6 bases from V and 9 bases from J; bases unmatched to any gene: 12.

This clone was recorded once. CDR3 coding DNA: TGCAGCGTGGTAGACAAGGCCTACGAGCAGTACTTC. Its protein product is CSVVDKAYEQYF. V usage is TRBV29-1 and J usage is TRBJ2-7; no reliable D call. This CDR3 region has 12 residues. CDR1 is SQVTM and CDR2 is ANQGSEA in the germline V gene. V shed 6 bases and J shed 2 bases, with 11 bases lying between them.

The V call is TRBV6-5, the J call TRBJ1-5; D not certain. The CDR3 is 15 amino acids. Germline V gene lookup returns CDR1 MNHEY and CDR2 SVGAGI. The germline V and J ends were trimmed by 2 bases and 3 bases, with 11 bases remaining between them. The DNA of the CDR3 is TGTGCCAGCAGTTACGGAGGGATAGACAATCAGCCCCAGCATTTT. As protein: CASSYGGIDNQPQHF.

This chain joins TRBV7-9 and TRBJ2-5; TRBD2 agrees at 15 bases. The CDR3 runs to 18 residues. V shed 4 bases, J shed 4 bases, and the junction held 10 bases outside the gene matches. Germline loops: CDR1 SEHNR, CDR2 FQNEAQ (reference sequence). The chain's CDR3 is CASSSGLAGGPLGETQYF. The DNA for the CDR3 is TGTGCCAGCAGCTCCGGACTAGCGGGAGGGCCTCTGGGAGAGACCCAGTACTTC. The full variable domain, rest sourced from reference TRBV7-9 and TRBJ2-5, is DTGVSQNPRHKITKRGQNVTFRCDPISEHNRLYWYRQTLGQGPEFLTYFQNEAQLEKSRLLSDRFSAERPKGSFSTLEIQRTEQGDSAMYLCASSSGLAGGPLGETQYFGPGTRLLVL.

V and J are TRBV2 and TRBJ1-6; 9 bases map to TRBD1. CDR1 and CDR2 from the germline V gene are SNHLY and FYNNEI. The CDR3 totals 16 residues. The junction had 8 bases not matched to a gene; V was cut back by 4 bases and J by 7 bases. This CDR3 is CASSGRTGAGNSPLHF. In DNA form, the CDR3 reads TGTGCCAGCAGTGGCCGGACAGGGGCGGGCAATTCACCCCTCCACTTT. The full variable domain, with the rest looked up from reference TRBV2 and TRBJ1-6, is EPEVTQTPSHQVTQMGQEVILRCVPISNHLYFYWYRQILGQKVEFLVSFYNNEISEKSEIFDDQFSVERPDGSNFTLKIRSTKLEDSAMYFCASSGRTGAGNSPLHFGNGTRLTVT.

J is TRBJ2-1 and V is TRBV15; perhaps TRBD1 as D (5 bases). Germline V gene data show CDR1 as LNHNV and CDR2 as YYDKDF (reference sequence). The CDR3 has 15 amino acids. Trimming shortened V by 0 bases and J by 4 bases, and 10 bases separated the two germline ends. The CDR3 sequence: CATSRDGAVYNEQFF. The CDR3 DNA reads as TGTGCCACCAGCAGAGATGGGGCCGTGTACAATGAGCAGTTCTTC.

The chain combines TRBV2 with TRBJ2-1, with 11 nucleotides matching TRBD2. Per germline, CDR1 SNHLY and CDR2 FYNNEI. V lost 10 bases and J lost 7; bases outside the gene matches: 12. CDR3 length equals 15 residues. CDR3 DNA sequence: TGTGCCACCTCCCTCTTAGCGGGAGGGCTGAATGAGCAGTTCTTC. The encoded protein is CATSLLAGGLNEQFF. The whole variable domain, remainder taken from reference TRBV2 and TRBJ2-1, is EPEVTQTPSHQVTQMGQEVILRCVPISNHLYFYWYRQILGQKVEFLVSFYNNEISEKSEIFDDQFSVERPDGSNFTLKIRSTKLEDSAMYFCATSLLAGGLNEQFFGPGTRLTVL.